Each of the 19 T cell receptor beta chains below was sequenced from the same sample in a study of identical twins listed by TCRdb under 2016. Receptor libraries were prepared by 5' RACE. Reads for this sample came from an Illumina HiSeq 2000. In-frame beta chains were kept once TCRdb had trimmed the public reads at Q25 with fastp and called clones with MiXCR. One record per CDR3 amino acid sequence lists the most common genes and DNA. The sample table lists just over 450,000 distinct CDR3 sequences, 11% to 15% of them with a count of one. The ten largest account for approximately 0.52% of the sample. These data also formed part of another study, on yellow fever vaccine responses in identical twins.

Sequenced sample: CD4+ T cells sorted from blood. The receptors here all came from a young woman in good health.

This clonotype was found many times. The chain carries TRBV20-1 and TRBJ2-7, with TRBD2 identical over 13 bases. CDR3 length: 15 residues. Germline CDR1 is DFQATT and CDR2 is SNEGSKA (reference sequence). V lost 6 bases to trimming and J lost 4 bases; unmatched junction nucleotides: 9. CDR3 loop: CSAPVGTSGAYEQYF. For the CDR3, the DNA is TGCAGTGCCCCAGTGGGGACTAGCGGGGCATACGAGCAGTACTTC.

This clonotype was seen only a few times. J is TRBJ2-2 and V is TRBV10-3, with a weak D call TRBD1 (6 bases). Trimming removed 2 bases from V and 3 bases from J, with 16 bases in between. This CDR3 has 17 residues. CDR1 and CDR2 from the germline V gene are ENHRY and SYGVKD. This chain's CDR3 is CAISEPQGLLYTGELFF. The CDR3 DNA sequence: TGTGCCATCAGTGAGCCACAGGGCTTACTCTACACCGGGGAGCTGTTTTTT.

The gene calls are TRBV7-9 and TRBJ1-1; a possible D gene is TRBD1 (5 bases). The CDR3 contains 15 residues. Trimming stripped 3 bases from V and 1 base from J, with 12 bases between. Germline CDR1 SEHNR, CDR2 FQNEAQ (reference sequence). DNA of the CDR3: TGTGCCAGCAGCTTCTACCGGGACGGGAACACTGAAGCTTTCTTT. This encodes CASSFYRDGNTEAFF.

The rearrangement joins TRBV28 to TRBJ1-4; D unclear. Trimming pared 8 bases from V and 5 bases from J, leaving 9 bases between. This CDR3 is 12 amino acids long. The germline V gene encodes CDR1 MDHEN and CDR2 SYDVKM. The chain's CDR3 is CASEAVNEKLFF. The CDR3 bases are TGTGCCAGCGAGGCGGTAAATGAAAAACTGTTTTTT.

This clonotype showed up just a few times. The chain links TRBV6-2 or TRBV6-3 to TRBJ2-7; D possibly matches TRBD1 or TRBD2 (5 bases each). Germline V lookup: CDR1 MNHEY, CDR2 SVGEGT. The CDR3 sequence is 16 residues long. V was trimmed by 2 bases and J by 5 bases, leaving 19 bases between them. In nucleotides, the CDR3 is TGTGCCAGCAGTTACACAGCCGGGACGCACGAAAACGAGCAGTACTTC. Translated, it gives CASSYTAGTHENEQYF.

The J gene is TRBJ2-3, the V gene TRBV29-1, with TRBD2 as a possible D gene (5 bases). V lost 6 bases and J lost 0, with 13 bases in between. Germline CDR1 and CDR2: SQVTM and ANQGSEA. This CDR3 has 14 amino acids. The CDR3 bases are TGCAGCGTGCTTGGACTGGAAAGCACAGATACGCAGTATTTT. Protein product: CSVLGLESTDTQYF.

The V and J genes are TRBV30 and TRBJ2-7; unclear D gene. CDR3 length: 15 residues. The V gene's germline CDR1 is GTSNPN and CDR2 SVGIG (reference sequence). V shed 3 bases and J shed 6 bases, with 21 bases lying between them. The CDR3 bases are TGTGCCTGGAGCGCTGACGTGGCGGAAAAGGTCGAGCAGTACTTC. Translated, it gives CAWSADVAEKVEQYF.

In this sample, this clonotype turned up a few times. The chain uses TRBV20-1 and TRBJ2-1, with 10 bases identical to TRBD2. Losses at the gene ends were 3 bases for V and 9 bases for J; bases not matched to a gene: 8. The CDR3 sequence is 14 residues long. CDR1 is DFQATT and CDR2 is SNEGSKA in the germline V gene (reference sequence). CDR3 sequence (DNA): TGCAGTGCTAGGTTAGCGGGAGGTGCGGGTGAGCAGTTCTTC. It specifies CSARLAGGAGEQFF.

V gene TRBV6-5 combines with J gene TRBJ2-4; the D is unclear. The CDR3 is made up of 15 amino acids. Germline V gene sequence: CDR1 MNHEY, CDR2 SVGAGI. V was pared by 0 bases and J by 0 bases, with 6 bases between. CDR3: CASSYSPRAKNIQYF. The CDR3 bases are TGTGCCAGCAGTTACTCCCCCCGAGCCAAAAACATTCAGTACTTC.

This clonotype was counted ten times or more. The chain carries TRBV12-3 or TRBV12-4 and TRBJ1-1, with D possibly being TRBD1 (5 bases). This CDR3 contains 14 residues. Trimming left V 2 bases short and J 5 bases short, with 12 bases between. CDR3 in DNA: TGTGCCAGCAGTTTAAGGGGCAGGGCGACTGAAGCTTTCTTT. Its protein product is CASSLRGRATEAFF.

This clonotype came up a few times. The chain joins TRBV12-3 or TRBV12-4 to TRBJ2-7, with D possibly being TRBD1 (5 bases). The CDR3 totals 14 residues. V was clipped by 8 bases and J by 5 bases, with 19 bases between them. Here the CDR3 DNA reads TGTGCCAGCTCCCTGGGCGCACCAGGGAACGAGCAGTACTTC. It yields the protein CASSLGAPGNEQYF.

This clonotype was seen a handful of times. As the CDR3 is not closed by the conserved phenylalanine or tryptophan, this likely results from a read error. The chain employs TRBV3-1 and TRBJ2-5, with no clear D. This CDR3 is 15 amino acids long. The V gene lost 0 bases and the J gene lost 1 base, with 9 bases spanning the gap. The V gene's germline CDR1 is LGHDT and CDR2 YNNKEL (reference sequence). The CDR3 nucleotides read TGTGCCAGCAGCCAAGATTCGGGTTTCCAAGAGACCCAGTACCTC. This codes for CASSQDSGFQETQYL.

The rearrangement uses TRBV4-2 and TRBJ2-3, with TRBD2 identical over 7 bases. CDR1 is LGHNA, CDR2 YNFKEQ, per germline. The CDR3 length is 16 residues. Germline trimming cut 4 bases from V and 0 bases from J; bases unmatched to any gene: 7. The CDR3 protein is CASSREGAGSTDTQYF. The CDR3 coding sequence is TGTGCCAGCAGCCGGGAGGGAGCGGGTAGCACAGATACGCAGTATTTT.

This clonotype was found a few times. The rearrangement uses TRBV7-2 and TRBJ1-1; D gene unclear. V lost 3 bases, J lost 1 base, and 12 bases lay in between. There are 15 residues in the CDR3. Germline CDR1 and CDR2: SGHTA and FQGNSA. This CDR3 is CASSFGFGRNTEAFF. The CDR3 DNA reads TGTGCCAGCAGCTTTGGTTTCGGAAGGAACACTGAAGCTTTCTTT.

The rearrangement links TRBV29-1 to TRBJ2-3; maybe TRBD1 (6 bases). The germline gives CDR1 SQVTM, CDR2 ANQGSEA. Trimming removed 3 bases from V and 1 base from J, with 11 bases in between. This CDR3 has 14 amino acids. CDR3 sequence (DNA): TGCAGCGTTGACCAGGGGCGGGGCACAGATACGCAGTATTTT. It is translated as CSVDQGRGTDTQYF.

This clonotype has just a few counts. Here the CDR3 DNA reads TGTGCCAGCATGGGCAGGGGCCGGAACGAGCAGTACTTC. Its protein is CASMGRGRNEQYF. V usage is TRBV6-1 and J usage is TRBJ2-7; D perhaps matches TRBD1 (6 bases). The germline gives CDR1 MNHNS, CDR2 SASEGT. V lost 7 bases to trimming and J lost 5 bases, with 15 bases between them. The CDR3 sequence is 13 residues long.

This clonotype was picked up a small number of times. The rearrangement uses TRBV4-3 and TRBJ2-4; a possible D gene is TRBD2 (7 bases). The CDR3 spans 19 residues. Per the germline V gene, CDR1 is LGHNA and CDR2 is YSLEER. With 4 bases removed from V and 0 bases from J, the gap between germline ends came to 22 bases. CDR3 bases: TGCGCCAGCAGCCTTGATAGGGGGGGAACGGACCTAGCCAAAAACATTCAGTACTTC. Translated: CASSLDRGGTDLAKNIQYF.

Only a few counts were recorded for this clonotype. This sequence joins TRBV20-1 and TRBJ2-7; the match to TRBD1 covers 9 bases. The CDR3 is made up of 13 amino acids. With V trimmed by 6 bases and J by 4 bases, 7 bases remained unmatched. From germline, CDR1 is DFQATT and CDR2 SNEGSKA (reference sequence). As DNA, the CDR3 is TGCAGTGCCCAACAGGGGGCCCCTTACGAGCAGTACTTC. Its protein is CSAQQGAPYEQYF.

This clonotype was counted at least ten times. The genes are TRBV25-1 and TRBJ2-7; 11 bases map to TRBD1. Trimming removed 8 bases from V and 3 bases from J; junction bases left unmatched: 3. This CDR3 comprises 13 residues. The V gene's germline CDR1 is MGHDK and CDR2 SYGVNS. The CDR3 nucleotides are TGTGCCAGCGCCGGGACAGGGGGCTACGAGCAGTACTTC. It yields the protein CASAGTGGYEQYF.